This TCR beta chain was documented in a study of T cells in Graves' hyperthyroidism and ophthalmopathy (dated by TCRdb to between 2018 and 2021). Regarding the study in general: Peripheral blood was sampled at the time of initial diagnosis, prior to any treatment. To identify TCR V-J signatures that set the groups apart, the researchers used a discovery cohort of 95 to 100 patients, made up of roughly 40 with Graves' ophthalmopathy and 57 with stable Graves' hyperthyroidism. Whether ophthalmopathy could be predicted prospectively was tested in an independent validation cohort made up of roughly 19 hyperthyroidism patients plus 17 patients who later progressed to ophthalmopathy. The 85 to 100 discovery patients were divided at random into training and test sets in a 7:3 ratio. In more than five Graves' hyperthyroidism patients, the study also compared T-cell repertoires from thyroid tissue with T-cell repertoires from blood. After blood sampling, hyperthyroidism patients were treated with methimazole at a starting dose of 30 mg daily, and ophthalmopathy patients were treated with high-dose intravenous methylprednisolone. TCR Vbeta CDR3 sequencing of 135 peripheral blood samples (43 ophthalmopathy, 70 to 85 hyperthyroidism and approximately 17 progressor patients) is reported in the paper. Paper-wide results and their limitations: Ophthalmopathy was separated from stable hyperthyroidism by a 13 V-J signature model, with about 86% sensitivity and 81% to 82% specificity obtained in cross-validation and 80%/75% obtained in testing. During validation, the model predicted progression to ophthalmopathy a median of about 5.9 months ahead of onset, with 70.59% sensitivity and about 75% specificity. Sample size was not statistically predetermined, and investigators were not blinded to group allocation. Most expanded thyroid clonotypes (frequency above 0.001) were also detected in blood, suggesting blood repertoires may reflect thyroid immune responses.

A patient counted as having stable Graves' hyperthyroidism if no progression to ophthalmopathy occurred over 18 months of follow-up. Hyperthyroidism patients were aged 18 to 65 years and newly diagnosed, with disease duration of less than 2 months. Any patient with an uncontrolled infection, another autoimmune disease, pregnancy or lactation was excluded. Diagnoses were based on clinical symptoms, serum thyroxine and TRAb, thyroid ultrasound and orbital computed tomography. Ficoll-Paque density gradient centrifugation was used to isolate PBMCs from about 9.4 ml of fresh peripheral blood. Total RNA was extracted using Trizol reagent, and RNA quality was assessed on an Agilent 2100 Bioanalyzer. This clonotype was seen more than once but under ten times. This receptor's antigen is unknown. Base qualities were left out, and no much larger clone turns up one base away. CDR1 MNHEY and CDR2 SVGEGT were looked up in the germline V gene. From cysteine to phenylalanine, the CDR3 is 14 amino acids long. Only the CDR3 region is kept as DNA, spanning 42 bases read in frame from base 1. V is clipped by 6 bases and J by 7 bases, and the sequence between their germline boundaries is 16 bases long.

TCR beta CDR3 regions were amplified from RNA transcripts. For the first round of RT-PCR on the TCR CDR3, the HTBI primer set was used together with the Qiagen OneStep RT-PCR kit. Libraries were constructed in a second round of multiplex PCR, after which size selection and purification were performed. Libraries were sequenced paired-end with 100 bp reads on an Illumina HiSeq2000. The study's processing was this. SOAPnuke was used to process the raw data, throwing out any read that contained adapters or uncalled bases, had a mean Phred below 15, or lacked an exact constant-primer or identifier match. COPE v1.2.5 was used to merge high-quality paired reads, and clonotypes were defined as unique nucleotide sequences. MiTCR v1.1 was used to align clonotypes to the IMGT TRBV, TRBD and TRBJ reference segments. Analysis was restricted to V-J combinations with a frequency above 0.0001, which covered roughly 99% of repertoires. A TCS score was defined as the ratio of F50 (clonal expansion) to E x V (chaos), with BLOSUM62-based TCRdist applied between CDR3 peptides within each V-J. Welch's t-statistics and random forest reduced approximately 520 V-J features to under 15, which were used in a naive Bayes classifier (R e1071). TCRdb reworked the public reads: Q25 trimming with fastp, MiXCR clone assembly, productive beta chains retained. CDR3 protein sequences are deduplicated, and each keeps its most common genes and DNA. The V and J calls and clone size are TCRdb's, not the authors'. The sample table shows about 720,000 distinct CDR3 sequences, and roughly 17% are seen once. The ten largest clones take up approximately 8% of the sample.

The sequenced sample was blood. The sequence came from a man between 18 and 29 years old with Graves' hyperthyroidism. This chain joins TRBV6-2 or TRBV6-3 to TRBJ2-1; the D region possibly corresponds to TRBD2 (5 bases align). The nucleotide sequence reads as follows: TGTGCCAGCAGCCTCTACCAAACTAGGAATGAGCAGTTCTTC. Translation gives CASSLYQTRNEQFF.